A single sample gave rise to the 2 T cell receptor beta chains below, sequenced in a study of cytomegalovirus exposure and HLA in healthy donors. PCR used 60 Vbeta primers and 13 Jbeta primers. Libraries were prepared by immunoSEQ multiplex PCR; TCRdb keeps only in-frame clonotypes and omits some of them. The sample includes tens of thousands of clones, about four fifths of them seen just once. What was sequenced was PBMCs. Receptor source: a man between 18 and 35 years old in good health and CMV-seronegative.

The chain is built from TRBV7-9 and TRBJ2-7; 10 bases match TRBD1. J was trimmed by 4 bases and V by 6 bases; bases with no gene match: 3. CDR1 SEHNR and CDR2 FQNEAQ come from the germline V gene (reference sequence). CDR3 size: 13 residues. This CDR3 reads CASSWTGGYEQYF. In DNA, the CDR3 is TGTGCCAGCAGTTGGACAGGGGGTTACGAGCAGTACTTC.

The gene calls are TRBV4-1 and TRBJ1-5; maybe TRBD1 (6 bases). This CDR3 has 19 amino acids. CDR1 is MGHRA and CDR2 is YSYEKL in the germline V gene. Deletions cut 8 bases from V and 5 bases from J, with 31 bases between. The CDR3 bases are TGCGCCAGCGCCACAACCTTCGCTTTCAGCGGGGGCGCGGATCAGCCCCAGCATTTT. It is translated as CASATTFAFSGGADQPQHF.